This is a list of T cell receptor beta chains from one sample in a study of cytomegalovirus exposure and HLA in healthy donors. Generated by immunoSEQ multiplex PCR, the TCRdb table keeps only in-frame clones and is missing some. This table lists 200,000 to 250,000 clones. Material: PBMCs. The receptors shown here come from a woman aged 25-40 years in good health and CMV-seropositive. The CDR3 runs from the conserved cysteine through the conserved F or W. A D gene is named only where the DNA matches it firmly.

d_call: TRBD2
j_call: TRBJ2-7
v_call: TRBV10-1
cdr3_aa: CASSEGTSGRRTYEQYF
cdr3_nt: TGCGCCAGCAGTGAGGGGACTAGCGGGAGAAGGACCTACGAGCAGTACTTC

d_call: -
j_call: TRBJ1-5
v_call: TRBV5-8
cdr3_aa: CASSLLGGDQPQHF
cdr3_nt: TGTGCCAGCAGCTTGTTGGGAGGAGACCAGCCCCAGCATTTT

d_call: TRBD1
j_call: TRBJ1-4
v_call: TRBV18
cdr3_aa: CASSPPTGGGEKLFF
cdr3_nt: TGTGCCAGCTCACCACCAACAGGGGGCGGTGAAAAACTGTTTTTT

d_call: TRBD2
j_call: TRBJ2-1
v_call: TRBV9
cdr3_aa: CASMGLADEQFF
cdr3_nt: TGTGCCAGCATGGGACTAGCAGATGAGCAGTTCTTC

d_call: -
j_call: TRBJ1-5
v_call: TRBV4-3
cdr3_aa: CASSQDAGRVGQPQHF
cdr3_nt: TGCGCCAGCAGCCAAGATGCAGGGAGGGTCGGTCAGCCCCAGCATTTT

d_call: -
j_call: TRBJ1-6
v_call: TRBV7-7
cdr3_aa: CASTLLGSRNSPLHF
cdr3_nt: TGTGCCAGCACCCTTCTCGGGTCTCGGAATTCACCCCTCCACTTT

d_call: -
j_call: TRBJ1-4
v_call: TRBV21-1
cdr3_aa: CASSKAWDRAEKLFF
cdr3_nt: TGTGCCAGCAGCAAAGCTTGGGACAGGGCTGAAAAACTGTTTTTT

d_call: TRBD2
j_call: TRBJ2-7
v_call: TRBV28
cdr3_aa: CASSLGGVSSYEQYF
cdr3_nt: TGTGCCAGCAGTTTGGGGGGGGTCTCCTCCTACGAGCAGTACTTC

d_call: TRBD2
j_call: TRBJ2-1
v_call: TRBV5-8
cdr3_aa: CASSLRGGSYNEQFF
cdr3_nt: TGTGCCAGCAGCTTGCGCGGGGGCTCCTACAATGAGCAGTTCTTC

d_call: -
j_call: TRBJ1-1
v_call: TRBV5-1
cdr3_aa: CASSLNPVFGEAFF
cdr3_nt: TGCGCCAGCAGCTTGAATCCTGTGTTCGGTGAAGCTTTCTTT

d_call: TRBD1
j_call: TRBJ1-1
v_call: TRBV5-6
cdr3_aa: CASSRDRGEAFF
cdr3_nt: TGTGCCAGCAGCCGGGACAGGGGTGAAGCTTTCTTT

d_call: TRBD1
j_call: TRBJ1-1
v_call: TRBV9
cdr3_aa: CASSVVGTGATEAFF
cdr3_nt: TGTGCCAGCAGCGTAGTGGGGACAGGGGCCACTGAAGCTTTCTTT

d_call: TRBD1
j_call: TRBJ1-1
v_call: TRBV5-1
cdr3_aa: CASTLGTGKTEAFF
cdr3_nt: TGCGCCAGCACCTTGGGGACAGGGAAGACTGAAGCTTTCTTT

d_call: -
j_call: TRBJ2-7
v_call: TRBV19
cdr3_aa: CASAQGFLGEQYF
cdr3_nt: TGTGCCAGTGCCCAGGGATTCTTGGGCGAGCAGTACTTC

d_call: -
j_call: TRBJ2-7
v_call: TRBV4-1
cdr3_aa: CASSQGGTTTSYEQYF
cdr3_nt: TGCGCCAGCAGCCAAGGGGGGACAACGACCTCCTACGAGCAGTACTTC

d_call: TRBD2
j_call: TRBJ2-7
v_call: TRBV2
cdr3_aa: CASSPGLAAIYEQYF
cdr3_nt: TGTGCCAGCAGCCCCGGACTAGCGGCAATCTACGAGCAGTACTTC

d_call: -
j_call: TRBJ2-7
v_call: TRBV2
cdr3_aa: CASSDTVYEQYF
cdr3_nt: TGTGCCAGCAGTGACACAGTCTACGAGCAGTACTTC

d_call: TRBD2
j_call: TRBJ2-1
v_call: TRBV2
cdr3_aa: CASLLGLADPYNEQFF
cdr3_nt: TGTGCCAGCCTATTAGGACTAGCGGACCCTTACAATGAGCAGTTCTTC

d_call: TRBD1
j_call: TRBJ2-3
v_call: TRBV5-1
cdr3_aa: CASSPGTATDTQYF
cdr3_nt: TGCGCCAGCAGCCCCGGGACAGCAACAGATACGCAGTATTTT

d_call: -
j_call: TRBJ2-2
v_call: TRBV7-8
cdr3_aa: CASEVDTGELFF
cdr3_nt: TGTGCCAGCGAGGTTGACACCGGGGAGCTGTTTTTT

d_call: -
j_call: TRBJ2-6
v_call: TRBV10-3
cdr3_aa: CAISDFGQFVSGANVLTF
cdr3_nt: TGTGCCATCAGTGACTTTGGACAGTTTGTCTCTGGGGCCAACGTCCTGACTTTC

d_call: TRBD1
j_call: TRBJ2-7
v_call: TRBV10-3
cdr3_aa: CAIKFGTGAEYEQYF
cdr3_nt: TGTGCCATCAAGTTCGGGACAGGGGCCGAGTACGAGCAGTACTTC

d_call: TRBD2
j_call: TRBJ2-3
v_call: TRBV5-1
cdr3_aa: CASSLMLAESTDTQYF
cdr3_nt: TGCGCCAGCAGCTTGATGCTAGCGGAGAGCACAGATACGCAGTATTTT

d_call: TRBD1
j_call: TRBJ2-5
v_call: TRBV19
cdr3_aa: CASSVGGYETQYF
cdr3_nt: TGTGCCAGTAGTGTAGGGGGCTACGAGACCCAGTACTTC

d_call: -
j_call: TRBJ2-2
v_call: TRBV2
cdr3_aa: CASSVVVAAGGLFF
cdr3_nt: TGTGCCAGCAGTGTGGTAGTGGCGGCCGGGGGGCTGTTTTTT

d_call: TRBD2
j_call: TRBJ2-1
v_call: TRBV10-1
cdr3_aa: CASSPEGLADEQFF
cdr3_nt: TGCGCCAGCAGTCCCGAGGGGCTAGCGGATGAGCAGTTCTTC

d_call: TRBD1
j_call: TRBJ2-5
v_call: TRBV28
cdr3_aa: CASSLRRQGETQYF
cdr3_nt: TGTGCCAGCAGTTTACGGCGACAGGGCGAGACCCAGTACTTC

d_call: -
j_call: TRBJ1-1
v_call: TRBV14
cdr3_aa: CASSPPPQGFTEAFF
cdr3_nt: TGTGCCAGCAGCCCCCCCCCGCAGGGCTTTACTGAAGCTTTCTTT

d_call: -
j_call: TRBJ2-7
v_call: TRBV19
cdr3_aa: CASTPSDRLYEQYF
cdr3_nt: TGTGCCAGTACCCCATCTGACAGGCTTTACGAGCAGTACTTC

d_call: -
j_call: TRBJ1-1
v_call: TRBV6-1
cdr3_aa: CASSVLTGYTEAFF
cdr3_nt: TGTGCCAGCAGTGTTTTAACAGGGTACACTGAAGCTTTCTTT

d_call: -
j_call: TRBJ1-2
v_call: TRBV28
cdr3_aa: CASSTGYGYTF
cdr3_nt: TGTGCCAGCAGTACGGGGTACGGCTACACCTTC

d_call: TRBD2
j_call: TRBJ2-7
v_call: TRBV7-8
cdr3_aa: CASSLQGLAGNSYEQYF
cdr3_nt: TGTGCCAGCAGCTTACAAGGACTAGCGGGCAACTCCTACGAGCAGTACTTC

d_call: -
j_call: TRBJ1-1
v_call: TRBV5-1
cdr3_aa: CASSLGHSFTEAFF
cdr3_nt: TGCGCCAGCAGCTTGGGACACAGTTTTACTGAAGCTTTCTTT

d_call: TRBD2
j_call: TRBJ2-1
v_call: TRBV10-2
cdr3_aa: CASSSGGAREQFF
cdr3_nt: TGCGCCAGCAGTAGCGGGGGGGCAAGGGAGCAGTTCTTC

d_call: -
j_call: TRBJ1-3
v_call: TRBV30
cdr3_aa: CAWTNSGNTIYF
cdr3_nt: TGTGCCTGGACCAACTCTGGAAACACCATATATTTT

d_call: -
j_call: TRBJ2-7
v_call: TRBV7-9
cdr3_aa: CAIRGSGSSEQYF
cdr3_nt: TGTGCCATCCGAGGTTCAGGGTCGAGCGAGCAGTACTTC

d_call: -
j_call: TRBJ1-2
v_call: TRBV6-1
cdr3_aa: CASSKAGNYGYTF
cdr3_nt: TGTGCCAGCAGCAAAGCAGGGAACTATGGCTACACCTTC

d_call: TRBD1
j_call: TRBJ1-1
v_call: TRBV6-1
cdr3_aa: CASWDRGRYTEAFF
cdr3_nt: TGTGCCAGCTGGGACAGGGGGCGATACACTGAAGCTTTCTTT

d_call: TRBD2
j_call: TRBJ2-3
v_call: TRBV9
cdr3_aa: CASTSGGADTQYF
cdr3_nt: TGTGCCAGCACGTCGGGAGGGGCAGATACGCAGTATTTT

d_call: -
j_call: TRBJ2-1
v_call: TRBV7-2
cdr3_aa: CASSLLTSYNEQFF
cdr3_nt: TGTGCCAGCAGCTTACTCACGAGCTACAATGAGCAGTTCTTC